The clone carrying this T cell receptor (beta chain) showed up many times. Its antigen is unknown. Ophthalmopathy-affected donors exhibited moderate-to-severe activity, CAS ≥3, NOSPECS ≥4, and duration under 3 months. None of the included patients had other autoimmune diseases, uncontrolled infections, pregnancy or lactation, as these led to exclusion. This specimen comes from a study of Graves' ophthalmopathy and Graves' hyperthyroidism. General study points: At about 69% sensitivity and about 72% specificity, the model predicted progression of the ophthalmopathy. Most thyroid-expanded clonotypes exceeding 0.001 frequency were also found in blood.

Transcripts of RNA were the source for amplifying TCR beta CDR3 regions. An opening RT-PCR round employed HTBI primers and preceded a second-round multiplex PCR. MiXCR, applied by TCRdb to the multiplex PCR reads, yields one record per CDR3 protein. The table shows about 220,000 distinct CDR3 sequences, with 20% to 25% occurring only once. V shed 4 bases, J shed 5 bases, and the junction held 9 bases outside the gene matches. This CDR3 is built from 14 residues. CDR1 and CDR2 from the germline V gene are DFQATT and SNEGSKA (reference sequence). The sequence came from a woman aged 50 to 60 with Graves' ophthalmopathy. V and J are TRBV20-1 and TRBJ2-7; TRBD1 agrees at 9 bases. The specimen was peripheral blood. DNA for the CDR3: TGCAGTGCTACATCCGGGACAGGGCCCCACGAGCAGTACTTC. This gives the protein CSATSGTGPHEQYF.